Listed below are T cell receptor beta chains from one sample, sequenced in a study of vaccination and CD4 T cells after COVID-19. Their antigen targets remain unknown. MiXCR was run by TCRdb on the PCR reads, yielding one entry per CDR3 protein. The repertoire holds roughly 28,000 distinct CDR3 sequences, with 41% as singletons. This specimen was CD4+ T cells from blood, cultured in vitro, taken about 7 months after SARS-CoV-2 vaccination. These receptors were taken from a human donor who had recovered from COVID-19. Each CDR3 is given with its conserved first and last residue. Fields, in order: V gene, clone size, J gene, D gene, CDR3 DNA, CDR3 protein. A D gene is named only where the DNA matches it firmly. The size of a clone is reported for some rows only, either as once, few or many, or as a class for expanded clones.

v_call: TRBV27; clone_size: few; j_call: TRBJ1-2; d_call: TRBD1; cdr3_nt: TGTGCCAGCAGTTCAGACAGGGGGCTAGGGGGTGGCTACACCTTC; cdr3_aa: CASSSDRGLGGGYTF
v_call: TRBV7-2; clone_size: .; j_call: TRBJ2-1; d_call: .; cdr3_nt: TGTGCCAGCAGCTTGAGAGGGGGAACTAACAATGAGCAGTTCTTC; cdr3_aa: CASSLRGGTNNEQFF
v_call: TRBV18; clone_size: few; j_call: TRBJ2-7; d_call: .; cdr3_nt: TGTGCCAGCTCGCCTGGGACTCCAACCGAGCAGTACTTC; cdr3_aa: CASSPGTPTEQYF
v_call: TRBV7-8; clone_size: few; j_call: TRBJ2-5; d_call: TRBD2; cdr3_nt: TGTGCCAGCAGCCCCTCAGGACTAGCGGGAGTTTCCCGGACCCAGTACTTC; cdr3_aa: CASSPSGLAGVSRTQYF
v_call: TRBV7-8; clone_size: .; j_call: TRBJ1-1; d_call: .; cdr3_nt: TGTGCCAGCAGCCCCCCCTTCGGCACTAAGAACACTGAAGCTTTCTTT; cdr3_aa: CASSPPFGTKNTEAFF
v_call: TRBV7-2; clone_size: .; j_call: TRBJ2-1; d_call: .; cdr3_nt: TGTGCCAGCAGCATTGGGACCTCCCCAAACAATGAGCAGTTCTTC; cdr3_aa: CASSIGTSPNNEQFF
v_call: TRBV28; clone_size: .; j_call: TRBJ2-7; d_call: TRBD1; cdr3_nt: TGTGCCAGCAGTTCCGGGACAGTCAGTTCCTACGAGCAGTACTTC; cdr3_aa: CASSSGTVSSYEQYF
v_call: TRBV20-1; clone_size: .; j_call: TRBJ2-3; d_call: TRBD2; cdr3_nt: TGCAGTGCTAGAGATCCCGGGAGGCCCACAGATACGCAGTATTTT; cdr3_aa: CSARDPGRPTDTQYF
v_call: TRBV6-1; clone_size: .; j_call: TRBJ2-7; d_call: TRBD1; cdr3_nt: TGTGCCAGCAGCGCTGGACAGGACGCTCAATACGAGCAGTACTTC; cdr3_aa: CASSAGQDAQYEQYF
v_call: TRBV7-9; clone_size: medium-sized; j_call: TRBJ1-1; d_call: .; cdr3_nt: TGTGCCAGCAGCCAACGAGAATTGCGGGCTTTCTTT; cdr3_aa: CASSQRELRAFF
v_call: TRBV7-9; clone_size: few; j_call: TRBJ2-7; d_call: .; cdr3_nt: TGTGCCAGCAGTTTCCGGGACGGAGTCTCCTACGAGCAGTACTTC; cdr3_aa: CASSFRDGVSYEQYF
v_call: TRBV7-8; clone_size: few; j_call: TRBJ1-1; d_call: .; cdr3_nt: TGTGCCAGCAGCTTAGTAGGAGGGAACACTGAAGCTTTCTTT; cdr3_aa: CASSLVGGNTEAFF
v_call: TRBV19; clone_size: .; j_call: TRBJ2-6; d_call: .; cdr3_nt: TGTGCCAGTAGTACTCCTCCTGGGGCCAACGTCCTGACTTTC; cdr3_aa: CASSTPPGANVLTF
v_call: TRBV6-1; clone_size: .; j_call: TRBJ2-1; d_call: .; cdr3_nt: TGTGCCAGCAGACCCTGGGTAGGGGAGCAGTTCTTC; cdr3_aa: CASRPWVGEQFF
v_call: TRBV27; clone_size: .; j_call: TRBJ1-2; d_call: .; cdr3_nt: TGTGCCAGCAGTTTAAGCTTTATGCCCGACAGGAGAGGTGGCTACACCTTC; cdr3_aa: CASSLSFMPDRRGGYTF
v_call: TRBV20-1; clone_size: few; j_call: TRBJ2-7; d_call: TRBD2; cdr3_nt: TGCAGCGCGGGACTAGCGGGAGACGAGCAGTACTTC; cdr3_aa: CSAGLAGDEQYF
v_call: TRBV7-2; clone_size: few; j_call: TRBJ2-4; d_call: .; cdr3_nt: TGTGCCAGCAGCTTAGCGAAAGCCAAAAACATTCAGTACTTC; cdr3_aa: CASSLAKAKNIQYF
v_call: TRBV7-4; clone_size: .; j_call: TRBJ2-7; d_call: TRBD1; cdr3_nt: TGTGCCAGCAGCTTAGGACAGGGGGTCTACGAGCAGTACTTC; cdr3_aa: CASSLGQGVYEQYF
v_call: TRBV20-1; clone_size: .; j_call: TRBJ2-1; d_call: TRBD2; cdr3_nt: TGCAGTGCTAGAGATCGACGGGGGACTAGCAGAGTCTACAATGAGCAGTTCTTC; cdr3_aa: CSARDRRGTSRVYNEQFF
v_call: TRBV7-2; clone_size: .; j_call: TRBJ2-2; d_call: TRBD1; cdr3_nt: TGTGCCAGCAGCCTCTACTCTACAGGGGCCGGGGAGCTGTTTTTT; cdr3_aa: CASSLYSTGAGELFF
v_call: TRBV19; clone_size: .; j_call: TRBJ1-6; d_call: .; cdr3_nt: TGTGCCACCCGGGACCCGCTAGGCAATTCACCCCTCCACTTT; cdr3_aa: CATRDPLGNSPLHF
v_call: TRBV20-1; clone_size: .; j_call: TRBJ1-3; d_call: .; cdr3_nt: TGCAGTGCCCCAAAGCCGGGGTACTCTGGAAACACCATATATTTT; cdr3_aa: CSAPKPGYSGNTIYF
v_call: TRBV5-8; clone_size: .; j_call: TRBJ1-5; d_call: .; cdr3_nt: TGTGCCAGCAGACCAGAGTATAGCAATCAGCCCCAGCATTTT; cdr3_aa: CASRPEYSNQPQHF
v_call: TRBV7-9; clone_size: .; j_call: TRBJ2-3; d_call: .; cdr3_nt: TGTGCCAGCAGCTGGGGACTGAACACAGATACGCAGTATTTT; cdr3_aa: CASSWGLNTDTQYF
v_call: TRBV20-1; clone_size: few; j_call: TRBJ2-2; d_call: TRBD2; cdr3_nt: TGCAGTGCTAGAGATCTGGCGGGAGGGAACACCGGGGAGCTGTTTTTT; cdr3_aa: CSARDLAGGNTGELFF
v_call: TRBV6-5; clone_size: .; j_call: TRBJ1-2; d_call: .; cdr3_nt: TGTGCCAGCAGTTACTCGAGCAGGGACTATGGCTACACCTTC; cdr3_aa: CASSYSSRDYGYTF
v_call: TRBV6-1; clone_size: few; j_call: TRBJ2-7; d_call: TRBD2; cdr3_nt: TGTGCCAGCAGAGGGACTAGCGGGACCTCCGAGCAGTACTTC; cdr3_aa: CASRGTSGTSEQYF
v_call: TRBV6-1; clone_size: .; j_call: TRBJ2-1; d_call: .; cdr3_nt: TGTGCCAGCAGTGAAGCAGACGGAGTTGGAGGCAATGAGCAGTTCTTC; cdr3_aa: CASSEADGVGGNEQFF
v_call: TRBV20-1; clone_size: few; j_call: TRBJ2-5; d_call: .; cdr3_nt: TGCAGTGCCCCGAATGGGGGGCAAGAGACCCAGTACTTC; cdr3_aa: CSAPNGGQETQYF
v_call: TRBV10-1; clone_size: .; j_call: TRBJ2-3; d_call: TRBD2; cdr3_nt: TGCGCCAGCAGTGAGTCGACTAGCGGGTACACAGATACGCAGTATTTT; cdr3_aa: CASSESTSGYTDTQYF
v_call: TRBV2; clone_size: .; j_call: TRBJ2-4; d_call: TRBD2; cdr3_nt: TGTGCCAGCACCCTCCTGTCGACTAGCGGGAGTTTCTTC; cdr3_aa: CASTLLSTSGSFF
v_call: TRBV7-2; clone_size: .; j_call: TRBJ2-1; d_call: TRBD1; cdr3_nt: TGTGCCAGCAGCTCCCCGGGACAGGGGGCAATGTCCAATGAGCAGTTCTTC; cdr3_aa: CASSSPGQGAMSNEQFF
v_call: TRBV5-1; clone_size: once; j_call: TRBJ2-7; d_call: .; cdr3_nt: TGCGCCAGCAGCTCTATCGAGGGCCGTCAGCGGGAGCAGTACTTC; cdr3_aa: CASSSIEGRQREQYF
v_call: TRBV6-5; clone_size: .; j_call: TRBJ1-2; d_call: .; cdr3_nt: TGTGCCAGCAGTTACTCGAAATGGGTACGAGGCTACACCTTC; cdr3_aa: CASSYSKWVRGYTF
v_call: TRBV6-1; clone_size: .; j_call: TRBJ2-2; d_call: TRBD1; cdr3_nt: TGTGCCAGCAGTCAACGGGACAGGGGGCTCGGCGGGGAGCTGTTTTTT; cdr3_aa: CASSQRDRGLGGELFF
v_call: TRBV10-3; clone_size: .; j_call: TRBJ2-1; d_call: .; cdr3_nt: TGTGCCATCAGTGAGTCTAGCAGCCTCAATGAGCAGTTCTTC; cdr3_aa: CAISESSSLNEQFF
v_call: TRBV19; clone_size: .; j_call: TRBJ1-1; d_call: .; cdr3_nt: TGTGCCAGTAGTTCGGGGCACACTGAAGCTTTCTTT; cdr3_aa: CASSSGHTEAFF
v_call: TRBV7-2; clone_size: .; j_call: TRBJ2-5; d_call: TRBD2; cdr3_nt: TGTGCCAGCAGCTCCCATGGGTTAGCGGGACAAGAGACCCAGTACTTC; cdr3_aa: CASSSHGLAGQETQYF
v_call: TRBV27; clone_size: .; j_call: TRBJ2-5; d_call: .; cdr3_nt: TGTGCCAGCAGTTTAGGCCGGGCAGGGGAAGAGACCCAGTACTTC; cdr3_aa: CASSLGRAGEETQYF
v_call: TRBV7-2; clone_size: once; j_call: TRBJ2-7; d_call: TRBD2; cdr3_nt: TGTGCCAGCAGCTTAAGGACTGCGGGAGGGGCCTCCGAGCAGTACTTC; cdr3_aa: CASSLRTAGGASEQYF
v_call: TRBV7-2; clone_size: few; j_call: TRBJ2-5; d_call: TRBD2; cdr3_nt: TGTGCCAGCAGCCCGAAGACTAGCGGGAGGGAGACCCAGTACTTC; cdr3_aa: CASSPKTSGRETQYF
v_call: TRBV10-3; clone_size: .; j_call: TRBJ1-2; d_call: .; cdr3_nt: TGTGCCATCAGGGACGGAGGAGGAGCCCTACGCTACACCTTC; cdr3_aa: CAIRDGGGALRYTF
v_call: TRBV4-2; clone_size: .; j_call: TRBJ2-7; d_call: .; cdr3_nt: TGTGCCAGCAGCCAAGTACGACAGGGGGCTAGCGGGAGGAGCTCCTACGAGCAGTACTTC; cdr3_aa: CASSQVRQGASGRSSYEQYF
v_call: TRBV18; clone_size: .; j_call: TRBJ2-1; d_call: .; cdr3_nt: TGTGCCAGCTCACCTGGGAATGGATTACACAATGAGCAGTTCTTC; cdr3_aa: CASSPGNGLHNEQFF
v_call: TRBV20-1; clone_size: .; j_call: TRBJ1-1; d_call: .; cdr3_nt: TGCAGTGCTAGGGCTAGGGGCTGGGGGGAAACTGAAGCTTTCTTT; cdr3_aa: CSARARGWGETEAFF
v_call: TRBV20-1; clone_size: few; j_call: TRBJ2-3; d_call: .; cdr3_nt: TGCAGTGTTGCCCAGGGAACTAGCACAGATACGCAGTATTTT; cdr3_aa: CSVAQGTSTDTQYF
v_call: TRBV11-2; clone_size: .; j_call: TRBJ1-5; d_call: .; cdr3_nt: TGTGCCAGCAGCTTAGTTGGCAGTGTGCATCAGCCCCAGCATTTT; cdr3_aa: CASSLVGSVHQPQHF
v_call: TRBV28; clone_size: .; j_call: TRBJ2-5; d_call: .; cdr3_nt: TGTGCCAGCAGTTTGGGTAGCTTTTCAGAGACCCAGTACTTC; cdr3_aa: CASSLGSFSETQYF
v_call: TRBV19; clone_size: few; j_call: TRBJ1-2; d_call: TRBD1; cdr3_nt: TGTGCCAGTAGTGACAGGGGCTATGGCTACACCTTC; cdr3_aa: CASSDRGYGYTF
v_call: TRBV21-1; clone_size: few; j_call: TRBJ1-6; d_call: .; cdr3_nt: TGTGCCAGTCCGGGCCCCTTAGAGGCTCCCCTCCACTTT; cdr3_aa: CASPGPLEAPLHF
v_call: TRBV11-2; clone_size: once; j_call: TRBJ2-7; d_call: TRBD2; cdr3_nt: TGTGCCAGCAGCGCCTCGGTGGGACTAGCGGGCTACGAGCAGTACTTC; cdr3_aa: CASSASVGLAGYEQYF
v_call: TRBV28; clone_size: .; j_call: TRBJ2-7; d_call: .; cdr3_nt: TGTGCCAGCAGTTTGGTGTCGGGTTACGAGCAGTACTTC; cdr3_aa: CASSLVSGYEQYF
v_call: TRBV19; clone_size: few; j_call: TRBJ2-7; d_call: .; cdr3_nt: TGTGCCAGTAGTTCGAAATACGAGCAGTACTTC; cdr3_aa: CASSSKYEQYF